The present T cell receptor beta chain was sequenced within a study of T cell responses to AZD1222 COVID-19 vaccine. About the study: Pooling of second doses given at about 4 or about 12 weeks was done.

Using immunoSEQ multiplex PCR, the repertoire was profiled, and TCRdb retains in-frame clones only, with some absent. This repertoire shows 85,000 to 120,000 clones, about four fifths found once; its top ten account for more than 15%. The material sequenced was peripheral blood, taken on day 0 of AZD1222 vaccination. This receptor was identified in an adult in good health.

CDR3 sequence reads: CASSRLDRVAEAFF. The DNA of the CDR3 is TGTGCCAGCAGCCGCCTGGACAGGGTCGCTGAAGCTTTCTTT. The chain employs TRBV7-2 and TRBJ1-1, with 8 bases aligning to TRBD1. Germline CDR1 SGHTA, CDR2 FQGNSA. V dropped 5 bases and J dropped 6; count of bases not matched to a gene: 8. This CDR3 region has 14 residues.